This T cell receptor beta chain was recorded in a study of T cell repertoires in cytomegalovirus infection. The V segment lost 4 bases and the J segment 6 bases; nucleotides outside the gene matches: 10. The CDR3 consists of 16 residues. Germline lookup yields CDR1 SGHTA and CDR2 FQGTGA. TCRdb passed the reads through MiXCR, listing each CDR3 protein once. Of 300,000 or so distinct CDR3 sequences detected, roughly 26% appear once; the ten largest clones hold over 11%. The sample comprised PBMCs. The sequence came from a human donor in good health (CMV status not recorded). Some clones in this sample may be carry-over from other donors' samples. The rearrangement links TRBV7-3 to TRBJ2-1, with 9 bases aligning to TRBD2. The CDR3 region is CASSYVAGAQVNEQFF. The CDR3 coding sequence is TGTGCCAGCAGCTACGTAGCGGGAGCCCAGGTCAATGAGCAGTTCTTC.